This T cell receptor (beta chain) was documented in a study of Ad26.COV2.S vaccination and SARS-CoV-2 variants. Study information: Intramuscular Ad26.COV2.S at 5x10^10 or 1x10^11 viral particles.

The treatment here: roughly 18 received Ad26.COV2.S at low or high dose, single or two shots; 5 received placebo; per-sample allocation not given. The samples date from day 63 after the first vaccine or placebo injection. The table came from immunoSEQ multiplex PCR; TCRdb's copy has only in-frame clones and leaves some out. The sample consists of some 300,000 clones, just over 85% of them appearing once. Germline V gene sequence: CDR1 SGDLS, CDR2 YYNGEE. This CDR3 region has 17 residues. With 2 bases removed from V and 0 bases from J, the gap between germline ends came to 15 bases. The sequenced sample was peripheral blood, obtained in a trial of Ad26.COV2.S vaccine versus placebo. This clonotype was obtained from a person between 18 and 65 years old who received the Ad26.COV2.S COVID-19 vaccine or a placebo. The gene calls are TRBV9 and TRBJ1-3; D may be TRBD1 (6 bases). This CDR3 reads CASSVSVQGNSGNTIYF. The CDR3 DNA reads TGTGCCAGCAGCGTGAGTGTACAGGGCAACTCTGGAAACACCATATATTTT.